These T cell receptor beta chains were read from a single sample in a study of STAT5B mutations in CD4+ large granular lymphocyte leukemia. Data came from immunoSEQ multiplex PCR; TCRdb stores just in-frame clones and leaves some out. The data contain approximately 28,000 clones, roughly nine tenths of them seen just once; the ten biggest clones take up about 0.41%. Sequenced material: CD4+ T cells from blood buffy coats. The receptor source for this set is a human donor in good health. The CDR3 runs from the conserved cysteine through the conserved F or W. A D gene is named only where the DNA matches it firmly. Clone size is not always given. Where it is, it says once, few, many or a class for expanded clones.

cdr3_length: 15; clone_size: once; d_call: NA; v_call: TRBV7-8; j_call: TRBJ2-7; cdr3_nt: TGTGCCAGCACTCTAAAGGAGGGTCGGTCCTACGAGCAGTACTTC; cdr3_aa: CASTLKEGRSYEQYF
cdr3_length: 15; clone_size: NA; d_call: NA; v_call: TRBV14; j_call: TRBJ1-2; cdr3_nt: TGTGCCAGCAGCCACGGATTTGGAAAGACCTATGGCTACACCTTC; cdr3_aa: CASSHGFGKTYGYTF
cdr3_length: 17; clone_size: NA; d_call: NA; v_call: TRBV27; j_call: TRBJ1-1; cdr3_nt: TGTGCCAGTTCACCCCGGACAGCAACCCCCATGAACACTGAAGCTTTCTTT; cdr3_aa: CASSPRTATPMNTEAFF
cdr3_length: 16; clone_size: NA; d_call: TRBD2; v_call: TRBV2; j_call: TRBJ2-3; cdr3_nt: TGTGCCAGCAGTGATAGGAGCGGGAGCGTATCAGATACGCAGTATTTT; cdr3_aa: CASSDRSGSVSDTQYF
cdr3_length: 15; clone_size: NA; d_call: TRBD1; v_call: TRBV30; j_call: TRBJ2-6; cdr3_nt: TGTGCCTGGGGGGGACAGGGCTCAGGGGCCAACGTCCTGACTTTC; cdr3_aa: CAWGGQGSGANVLTF
cdr3_length: 14; clone_size: NA; d_call: NA; v_call: TRBV7-2; j_call: TRBJ1-4; cdr3_nt: TGTGCCAGCAGCTTAGTGGTCAATAATGAAAAACTGTTTTTT; cdr3_aa: CASSLVVNNEKLFF
cdr3_length: 19; clone_size: NA; d_call: TRBD1; v_call: TRBV7-9; j_call: TRBJ1-1; cdr3_nt: TGTGCCAGCAGCTTATTCTTAGGGTGGGACAGGGGTTCTAACACTGAAGCTTTCTTT; cdr3_aa: CASSLFLGWDRGSNTEAFF
cdr3_length: 14; clone_size: NA; d_call: NA; v_call: TRBV29-1; j_call: TRBJ2-5; cdr3_nt: TGCAGCGTTGCAATCGGGAGCGGCCAAGAGACCCAGTACTTC; cdr3_aa: CSVAIGSGQETQYF
cdr3_length: 15; clone_size: NA; d_call: NA; v_call: TRBV25-1; j_call: TRBJ2-7; cdr3_nt: TGTGCCAGCAGTGAATATAGCGACAGTTCCTACGAGCAGTACTTC; cdr3_aa: CASSEYSDSSYEQYF
cdr3_length: 16; clone_size: NA; d_call: NA; v_call: TRBV5-4; j_call: TRBJ2-1; cdr3_nt: TGTGCCAGCAGCCCGGGACTGGACTTGACCTACAATGAGCAGTTCTTC; cdr3_aa: CASSPGLDLTYNEQFF
cdr3_length: 12; clone_size: NA; d_call: NA; v_call: TRBV28; j_call: TRBJ2-3; cdr3_nt: TGTGCCAGCAGGGCAGGGTGGGATACGCAGTATTTT; cdr3_aa: CASRAGWDTQYF
cdr3_length: 11; clone_size: NA; d_call: NA; v_call: TRBV2; j_call: TRBJ2-5; cdr3_nt: TGTGCCAGCAGTGCTAGTGAGACCCAGTACTTC; cdr3_aa: CASSASETQYF
cdr3_length: 13; clone_size: few; d_call: TRBD1; v_call: TRBV11-2; j_call: TRBJ2-7; cdr3_nt: TGTGCCAGCAGCGTTTACAGGGGTTACGAGCAGTACTTC; cdr3_aa: CASSVYRGYEQYF
cdr3_length: 17; clone_size: NA; d_call: TRBD2; v_call: TRBV2; j_call: TRBJ2-6; cdr3_nt: TGTGCCAGCAGTGAAAAGTCGGGGAGGGCTGGGGCCAACGTCCTGACTTTC; cdr3_aa: CASSEKSGRAGANVLTF
cdr3_length: 15; clone_size: NA; d_call: TRBD1; v_call: TRBV5-1; j_call: TRBJ2-1; cdr3_nt: TGCGCCAGCTTTCCCGGGACAGGACACTACAATGAGCAGTTCTTC; cdr3_aa: CASFPGTGHYNEQFF
cdr3_length: 14; clone_size: NA; d_call: NA; v_call: TRBV9; j_call: TRBJ2-7; cdr3_nt: TGTGCCAGCAGCCCCCGGACCCGGCCCTACGAGCAGTACTTC; cdr3_aa: CASSPRTRPYEQYF
cdr3_length: 11; clone_size: few; d_call: NA; v_call: TRBV7-9; j_call: TRBJ2-7; cdr3_nt: TGTGCCAGCAGCCCCGGACAGCGGCAGTACTTC; cdr3_aa: CASSPGQRQYF
cdr3_length: 13; clone_size: NA; d_call: NA; v_call: TRBV18; j_call: TRBJ2-7; cdr3_nt: TGTGCCAGCTCACCTTCAAACAGCTACGAGCAGTACTTC; cdr3_aa: CASSPSNSYEQYF
cdr3_length: 13; clone_size: NA; d_call: NA; v_call: TRBV10-3; j_call: TRBJ1-1; cdr3_nt: TGTGCCATCAGTGGAACAGCCAACACTGAAGCTTTCTTT; cdr3_aa: CAISGTANTEAFF
cdr3_length: 12; clone_size: once; d_call: NA; v_call: TRBV5-1; j_call: TRBJ2-3; cdr3_nt: TGCGCCAGCAGCTTCGGTCCAGATACGCAGTATTTT; cdr3_aa: CASSFGPDTQYF
cdr3_length: 16; clone_size: NA; d_call: TRBD1; v_call: TRBV19; j_call: TRBJ2-6; cdr3_nt: TGTGCCAGTAGTACCATGAAGGACAGGGGACTAAACGTCCTGACTTTC; cdr3_aa: CASSTMKDRGLNVLTF
cdr3_length: 14; clone_size: NA; d_call: TRBD1; v_call: TRBV11-2; j_call: TRBJ2-7; cdr3_nt: TGTGCCAGCAGCTTCTGGACAGGGGAATACGAGCAGTACTTC; cdr3_aa: CASSFWTGEYEQYF
cdr3_length: 11; clone_size: NA; d_call: NA; v_call: TRBV2; j_call: TRBJ1-1; cdr3_nt: TGTGCCAGCCCAAAGAACACTGAAGCTTTCTTT; cdr3_aa: CASPKNTEAFF
cdr3_length: 14; clone_size: NA; d_call: TRBD2; v_call: TRBV19; j_call: TRBJ2-1; cdr3_nt: TGTGCCAGTAGTATAGGTAGCGGGAGAAATGAGCAGTTCTTC; cdr3_aa: CASSIGSGRNEQFF
cdr3_length: 16; clone_size: NA; d_call: NA; v_call: TRBV19; j_call: TRBJ2-3; cdr3_nt: TGTGCCAGTAGCCCCTCCGGAGGAGGGAGGACAGATACGCAGTATTTT; cdr3_aa: CASSPSGGGRTDTQYF
cdr3_length: 14; clone_size: NA; d_call: TRBD2; v_call: TRBV5-4; j_call: TRBJ2-5; cdr3_nt: TGTGCCAGCAGACTTAGCGGGAGAGAGGAGACCCAGTACTTC; cdr3_aa: CASRLSGREETQYF
cdr3_length: 14; clone_size: NA; d_call: NA; v_call: TRBV5-6; j_call: TRBJ1-4; cdr3_nt: TGTGCCAGCAGCCGGGGGCTAGGGATAGAAAAACTGTTTTTT; cdr3_aa: CASSRGLGIEKLFF
cdr3_length: 15; clone_size: NA; d_call: NA; v_call: TRBV5-5; j_call: TRBJ1-4; cdr3_nt: TGTGCCAGCAGCCTTACAGGAATACTGGGTGAAAAACTGTTTTTT; cdr3_aa: CASSLTGILGEKLFF
cdr3_length: 17; clone_size: NA; d_call: NA; v_call: TRBV28; j_call: TRBJ2-3; cdr3_nt: TGTGCCAGCAGTTCCGCCTTTCGACTAGACGCCGCAGATACGCAGTATTTT; cdr3_aa: CASSSAFRLDAADTQYF
cdr3_length: 17; clone_size: NA; d_call: TRBD2; v_call: TRBV9; j_call: TRBJ2-3; cdr3_nt: TGTGCCAGCAGCGTATCGACGGGACTAGCGAGGACAGATACGCAGTATTTT; cdr3_aa: CASSVSTGLARTDTQYF
cdr3_length: 14; clone_size: NA; d_call: TRBD1; v_call: TRBV19; j_call: TRBJ2-7; cdr3_nt: TGTGCCAGTAGTATTGGGACAGGGGGCTACGAGCAGTACTTC; cdr3_aa: CASSIGTGGYEQYF
cdr3_length: 13; clone_size: few; d_call: NA; v_call: TRBV10-1; j_call: TRBJ1-1; cdr3_nt: TGCGCCAGCAGTCCGAGATTGAACACTGAAGCTTTCTTT; cdr3_aa: CASSPRLNTEAFF
cdr3_length: 12; clone_size: NA; d_call: NA; v_call: TRBV28; j_call: TRBJ1-1; cdr3_nt: TGTGCCAGCAGTTTCCTGGGGGTTGAAGCTTTCTTT; cdr3_aa: CASSFLGVEAFF
cdr3_length: 14; clone_size: NA; d_call: TRBD1; v_call: TRBV29-1; j_call: TRBJ2-2; cdr3_nt: TGCAGCGTCTCAACAGGGGTCTACACCGGGGAGCTGTTTTTT; cdr3_aa: CSVSTGVYTGELFF
cdr3_length: 12; clone_size: NA; d_call: NA; v_call: TRBV10-1; j_call: TRBJ1-5; cdr3_nt: TGCGCCAGCAGTGCTCGGGTCATGCCCCAGCATTTT; cdr3_aa: CASSARVMPQHF
cdr3_length: 15; clone_size: NA; d_call: TRBD2; v_call: TRBV19; j_call: TRBJ2-5; cdr3_nt: TGTGCCAGTGGCCTGGGACTAGCGGGATTGGAGACCCAGTACTTC; cdr3_aa: CASGLGLAGLETQYF
cdr3_length: 17; clone_size: NA; d_call: NA; v_call: TRBV30; j_call: TRBJ2-1; cdr3_nt: TGTGCCTGGAGTGGTATTGCCCCGCGATCCCTCTACAATGAGCAGTTCTTC; cdr3_aa: CAWSGIAPRSLYNEQFF
cdr3_length: 13; clone_size: NA; d_call: NA; v_call: TRBV6-5; j_call: TRBJ2-1; cdr3_nt: TGTGCCAGCAGCCCTGCGCCCTACAATGAGCAGTTCTTC; cdr3_aa: CASSPAPYNEQFF
cdr3_length: 17; clone_size: once; d_call: NA; v_call: TRBV5-4; j_call: TRBJ1-1; cdr3_nt: TGTGCCAGCAGCTTGCGGGGCCGCCGAGGGACTGACACTGAAGCTTTCTTT; cdr3_aa: CASSLRGRRGTDTEAFF
cdr3_length: 15; clone_size: NA; d_call: TRBD2; v_call: TRBV5-1; j_call: TRBJ2-1; cdr3_nt: TGCGCCAGCAGCTTGGAGAGCGGGAGCTTTAATGAGCAGTTCTTC; cdr3_aa: CASSLESGSFNEQFF
cdr3_length: 16; clone_size: NA; d_call: NA; v_call: TRBV15; j_call: TRBJ2-2; cdr3_nt: TGTGCCACCAGCAGAGATTTGCAGTCGGGAGTCGGGAAGCTGTTTTTT; cdr3_aa: CATSRDLQSGVGKLFF
cdr3_length: 15; clone_size: NA; d_call: TRBD2; v_call: TRBV9; j_call: TRBJ2-1; cdr3_nt: TGTGCCAGCAGCCCTAGCGGGAGCTCCTACAATGAGCAGTTCTTC; cdr3_aa: CASSPSGSSYNEQFF
cdr3_length: 13; clone_size: NA; d_call: NA; v_call: TRBV5-1; j_call: TRBJ2-3; cdr3_nt: TGCGCCAGCAGTCCTACAACATGGGATACGCAGTATTTT; cdr3_aa: CASSPTTWDTQYF
cdr3_length: 16; clone_size: once; d_call: TRBD1; v_call: TRBV29-1; j_call: TRBJ2-7; cdr3_nt: TGCAGCGTGGTTGAAGACCGGGACAGGGGCCACTACGAGCAGTACTTC; cdr3_aa: CSVVEDRDRGHYEQYF
cdr3_length: 13; clone_size: few; d_call: NA; v_call: TRBV9; j_call: TRBJ2-2; cdr3_nt: TGTGCCAGCAGCTATGCGAACACCGGGGAGCTGTTTTTT; cdr3_aa: CASSYANTGELFF
cdr3_length: 14; clone_size: once; d_call: TRBD1; v_call: TRBV28; j_call: TRBJ1-2; cdr3_nt: TGTGCCAGCAGTCGACAGGGGCCTAACTATGGCTACACCTTC; cdr3_aa: CASSRQGPNYGYTF
cdr3_length: 14; clone_size: NA; d_call: NA; v_call: TRBV28; j_call: TRBJ1-2; cdr3_nt: TGTGCCAGCACGCACCGGGGGCAGTTCTATGGCTACACCTTC; cdr3_aa: CASTHRGQFYGYTF
cdr3_length: 14; clone_size: NA; d_call: TRBD1; v_call: TRBV7-9; j_call: TRBJ2-7; cdr3_nt: TGTGCCAGCAGCGGGGACAGGGGGTCCTACGAGCAGTACTTC; cdr3_aa: CASSGDRGSYEQYF
cdr3_length: 15; clone_size: NA; d_call: NA; v_call: TRBV25-1; j_call: TRBJ1-1; cdr3_nt: TGTGCCAGCAGCGATTCCGGAACGCGGGCTGGTGAAGCTTTCTTT; cdr3_aa: CASSDSGTRAGEAFF
cdr3_length: 15; clone_size: NA; d_call: TRBD1; v_call: TRBV11-2; j_call: TRBJ2-1; cdr3_nt: TGTGCCAGCACCCCGGGACAGGGCTCCTACAATGAGCAGTTCTTC; cdr3_aa: CASTPGQGSYNEQFF